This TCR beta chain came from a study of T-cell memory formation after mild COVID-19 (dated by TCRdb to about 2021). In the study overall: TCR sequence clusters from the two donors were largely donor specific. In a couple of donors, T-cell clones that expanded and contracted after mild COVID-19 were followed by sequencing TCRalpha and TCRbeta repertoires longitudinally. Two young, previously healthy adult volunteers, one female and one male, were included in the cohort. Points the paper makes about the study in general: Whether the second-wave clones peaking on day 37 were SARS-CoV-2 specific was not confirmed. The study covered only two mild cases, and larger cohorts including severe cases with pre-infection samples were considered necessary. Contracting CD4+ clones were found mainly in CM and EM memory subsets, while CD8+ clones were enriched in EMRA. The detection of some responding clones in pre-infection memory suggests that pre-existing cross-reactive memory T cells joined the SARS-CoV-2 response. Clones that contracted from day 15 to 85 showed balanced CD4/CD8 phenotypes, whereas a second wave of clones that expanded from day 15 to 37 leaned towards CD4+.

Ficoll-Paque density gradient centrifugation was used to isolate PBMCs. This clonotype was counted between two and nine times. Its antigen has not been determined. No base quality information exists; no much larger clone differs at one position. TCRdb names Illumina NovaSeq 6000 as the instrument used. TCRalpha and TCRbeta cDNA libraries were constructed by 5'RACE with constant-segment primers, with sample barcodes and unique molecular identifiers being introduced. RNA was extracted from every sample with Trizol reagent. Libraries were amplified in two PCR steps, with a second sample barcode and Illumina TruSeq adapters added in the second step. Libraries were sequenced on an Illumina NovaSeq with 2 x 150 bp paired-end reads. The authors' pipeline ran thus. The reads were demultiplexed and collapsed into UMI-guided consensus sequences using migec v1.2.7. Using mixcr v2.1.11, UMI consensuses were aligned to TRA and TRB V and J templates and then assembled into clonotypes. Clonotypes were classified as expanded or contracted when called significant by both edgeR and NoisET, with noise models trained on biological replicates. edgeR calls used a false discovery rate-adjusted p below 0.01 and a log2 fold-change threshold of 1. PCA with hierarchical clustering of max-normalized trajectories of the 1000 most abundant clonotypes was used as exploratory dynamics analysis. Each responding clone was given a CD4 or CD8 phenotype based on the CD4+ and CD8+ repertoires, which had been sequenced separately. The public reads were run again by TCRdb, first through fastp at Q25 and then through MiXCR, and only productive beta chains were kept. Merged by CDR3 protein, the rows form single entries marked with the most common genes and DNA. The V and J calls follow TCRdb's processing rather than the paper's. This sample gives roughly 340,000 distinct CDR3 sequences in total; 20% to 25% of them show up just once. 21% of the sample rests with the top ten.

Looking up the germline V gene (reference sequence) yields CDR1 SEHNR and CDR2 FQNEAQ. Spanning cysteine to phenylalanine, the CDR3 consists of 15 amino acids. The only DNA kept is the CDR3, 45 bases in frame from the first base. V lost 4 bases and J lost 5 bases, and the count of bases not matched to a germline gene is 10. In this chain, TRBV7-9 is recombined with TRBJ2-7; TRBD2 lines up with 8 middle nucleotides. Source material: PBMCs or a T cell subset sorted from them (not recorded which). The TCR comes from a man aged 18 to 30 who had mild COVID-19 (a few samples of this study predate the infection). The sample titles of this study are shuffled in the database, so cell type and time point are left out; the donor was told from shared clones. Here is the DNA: TGTGCCAGCAGCTCTGACGGGGGGGCTATGAACGAGCAGTACTTC. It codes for CASSSDGGAMNEQYF.